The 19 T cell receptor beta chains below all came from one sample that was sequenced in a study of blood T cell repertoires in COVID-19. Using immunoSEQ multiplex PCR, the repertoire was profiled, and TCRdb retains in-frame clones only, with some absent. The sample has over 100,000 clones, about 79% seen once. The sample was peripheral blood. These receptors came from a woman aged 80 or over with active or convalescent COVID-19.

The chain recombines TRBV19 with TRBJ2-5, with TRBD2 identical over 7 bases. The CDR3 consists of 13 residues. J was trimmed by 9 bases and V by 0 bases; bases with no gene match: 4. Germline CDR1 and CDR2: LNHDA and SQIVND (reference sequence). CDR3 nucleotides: TGTGCCAGTAGTATAGAGACCCGGGGGGCCCAGTACTTC. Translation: CASSIETRGAQYF. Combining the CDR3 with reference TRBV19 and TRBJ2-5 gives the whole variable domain DGGITQSPKYLFRKEGQNVTLSCEQNLNHDAMYWYRQDPGQGLRLIYYSQIVNDFQKGDIAEGYSVSREKKESFPLTVTSAQKNPTAFYLCASSIETRGAQYFGPGTRLLVL.

In DNA form, the CDR3 reads TGTGCCAGCAGCCAAGCTGGACAGTTGAACACTGAAGCTTTCTTT. Translating it yields CASSQAGQLNTEAFF. The V call is TRBV3-1 (or the pseudogene TRBV3-2), the J call TRBJ1-1; possible D gene TRBD1, 6 bases. This CDR3 has 15 residues. The germline V gene encodes CDR1 LGHDT and CDR2 YNNKEL (reference sequence). Trimming left V 1 base short and J 0 bases short, with 9 bases between.

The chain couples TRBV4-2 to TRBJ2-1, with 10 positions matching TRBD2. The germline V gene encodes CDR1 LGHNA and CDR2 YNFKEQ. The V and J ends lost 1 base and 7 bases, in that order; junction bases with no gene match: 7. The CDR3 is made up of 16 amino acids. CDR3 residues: CASSQGELAGSNEQFF. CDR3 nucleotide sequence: TGTGCCAGCAGCCAAGGGGAACTAGCGGGATCTAATGAGCAGTTCTTC.

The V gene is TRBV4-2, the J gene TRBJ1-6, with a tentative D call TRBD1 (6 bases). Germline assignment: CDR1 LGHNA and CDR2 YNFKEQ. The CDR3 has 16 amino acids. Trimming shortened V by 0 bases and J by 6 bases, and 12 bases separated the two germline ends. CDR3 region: CASSQERQGLNSPLHF. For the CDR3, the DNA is TGTGCCAGCAGCCAAGAAAGGCAGGGGCTTAATTCACCCCTCCACTTT.

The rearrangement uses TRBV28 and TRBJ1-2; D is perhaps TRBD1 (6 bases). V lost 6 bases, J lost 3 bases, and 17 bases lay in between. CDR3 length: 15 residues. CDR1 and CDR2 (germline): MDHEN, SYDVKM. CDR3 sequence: CASSRTWDMDYGYTF. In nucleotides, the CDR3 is TGTGCCAGCAGCCGTACCTGGGACATGGACTATGGCTACACCTTC.

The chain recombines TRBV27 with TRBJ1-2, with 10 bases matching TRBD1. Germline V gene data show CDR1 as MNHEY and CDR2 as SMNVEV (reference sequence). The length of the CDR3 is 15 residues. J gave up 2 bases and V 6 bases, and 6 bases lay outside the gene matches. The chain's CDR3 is CASSLTGGRNYGYTF. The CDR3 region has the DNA TGTGCCAGCAGCCTGACAGGGGGCCGAAACTATGGCTACACCTTC.

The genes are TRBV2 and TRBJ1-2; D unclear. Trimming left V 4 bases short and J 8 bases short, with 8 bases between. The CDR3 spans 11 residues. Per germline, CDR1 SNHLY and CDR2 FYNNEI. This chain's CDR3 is CASSASLGYTF. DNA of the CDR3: TGTGCCAGCAGTGCTTCCTTAGGCTACACCTTC.

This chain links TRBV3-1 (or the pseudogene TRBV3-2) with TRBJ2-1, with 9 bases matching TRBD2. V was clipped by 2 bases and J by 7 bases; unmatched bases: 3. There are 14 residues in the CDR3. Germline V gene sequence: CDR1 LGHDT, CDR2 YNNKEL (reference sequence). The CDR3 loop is CASSQLLAGNEQFF. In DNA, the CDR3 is TGTGCCAGCAGCCAATTACTAGCGGGTAATGAGCAGTTCTTC.

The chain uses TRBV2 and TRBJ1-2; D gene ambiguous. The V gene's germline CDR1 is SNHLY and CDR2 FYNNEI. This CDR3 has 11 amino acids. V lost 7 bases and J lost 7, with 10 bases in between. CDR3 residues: CASKIERGYTF. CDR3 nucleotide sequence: TGTGCCAGCAAGATAGAACGTGGCTACACCTTC.

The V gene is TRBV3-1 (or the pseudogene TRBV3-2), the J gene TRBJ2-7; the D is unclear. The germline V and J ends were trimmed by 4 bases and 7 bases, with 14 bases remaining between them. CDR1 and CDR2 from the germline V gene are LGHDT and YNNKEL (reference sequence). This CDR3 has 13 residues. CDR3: CASSLSLEREQYF. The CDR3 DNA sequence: TGTGCCAGCAGCCTTAGCCTAGAGAGAGAGCAGTACTTC.

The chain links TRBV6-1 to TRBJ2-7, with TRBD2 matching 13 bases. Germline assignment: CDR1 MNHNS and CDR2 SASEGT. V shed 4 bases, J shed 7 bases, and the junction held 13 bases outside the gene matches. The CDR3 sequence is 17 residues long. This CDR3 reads CASSVIRTSGRLDEQYF. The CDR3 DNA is TGTGCCAGCAGTGTAATACGGACTAGCGGGAGATTGGATGAGCAGTACTTC.

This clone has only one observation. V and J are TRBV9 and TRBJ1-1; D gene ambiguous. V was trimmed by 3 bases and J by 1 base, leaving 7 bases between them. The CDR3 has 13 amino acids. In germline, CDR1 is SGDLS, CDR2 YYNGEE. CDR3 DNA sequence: TGTGCCAGCAGCGGTAGAACGAACACTGAAGCTTTCTTT. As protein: CASSGRTNTEAFF.

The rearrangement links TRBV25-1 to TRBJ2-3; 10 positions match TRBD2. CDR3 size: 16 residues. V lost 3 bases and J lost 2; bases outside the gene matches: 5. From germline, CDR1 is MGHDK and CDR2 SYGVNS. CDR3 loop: CASSERLAGNTDTQYF. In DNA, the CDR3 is TGTGCCAGCAGTGAGAGACTAGCGGGTAACACAGATACGCAGTATTTT. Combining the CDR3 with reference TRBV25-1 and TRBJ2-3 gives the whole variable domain EADIYQTPRYLVIGTGKKITLECSQTMGHDKMYWYQQDPGMELHLIHYSYGVNSTEKGDLSSESTVSRIRTEHFPLTLESARPSHTSQYLCASSERLAGNTDTQYFGPGTRLTVL.

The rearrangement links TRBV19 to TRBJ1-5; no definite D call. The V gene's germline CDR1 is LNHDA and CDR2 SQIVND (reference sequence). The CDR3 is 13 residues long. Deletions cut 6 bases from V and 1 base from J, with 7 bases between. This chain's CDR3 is CASSLQSNQPQHF. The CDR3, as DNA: TGTGCCAGTAGCCTACAGAGCAATCAGCCCCAGCATTTT. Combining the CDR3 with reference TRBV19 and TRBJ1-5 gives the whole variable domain DGGITQSPKYLFRKEGQNVTLSCEQNLNHDAMYWYRQDPGQGLRLIYYSQIVNDFQKGDIAEGYSVSREKKESFPLTVTSAQKNPTAFYLCASSLQSNQPQHFGDGTRLSIL.

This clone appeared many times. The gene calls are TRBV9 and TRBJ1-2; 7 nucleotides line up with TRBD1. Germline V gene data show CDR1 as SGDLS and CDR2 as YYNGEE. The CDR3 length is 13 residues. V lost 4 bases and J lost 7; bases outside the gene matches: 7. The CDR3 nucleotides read TGTGCCAGCAGCTTGACAGGGTCTGTTGGCTACACCTTC. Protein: CASSLTGSVGYTF.

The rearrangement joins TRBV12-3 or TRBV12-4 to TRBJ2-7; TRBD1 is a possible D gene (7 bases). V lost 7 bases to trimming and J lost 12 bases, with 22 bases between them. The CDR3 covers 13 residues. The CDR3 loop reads CASNIAAGQQMYF. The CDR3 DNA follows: TGTGCCAGCAACATAGCTGCGGGACAGCAGATGTACTTC.

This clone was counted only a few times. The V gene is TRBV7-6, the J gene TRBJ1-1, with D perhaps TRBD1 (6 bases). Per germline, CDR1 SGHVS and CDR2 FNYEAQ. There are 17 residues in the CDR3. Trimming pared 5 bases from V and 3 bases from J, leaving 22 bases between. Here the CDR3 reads CASSRLDSGGRYTEAFF. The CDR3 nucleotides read TGTGCCAGCAGCCGCCTGGACAGTGGGGGACGTTACACTGAAGCTTTCTTT. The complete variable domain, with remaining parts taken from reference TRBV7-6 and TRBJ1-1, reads GAGVSQSPRYKVTKRGQDVALRCDPISGHVSLYWYRQALGQGPEFLTYFNYEAQQDKSGLPNDRFSAERPEGSISTLTIQRTEQRDSAMYRCASSRLDSGGRYTEAFFGQGTRLTVV.

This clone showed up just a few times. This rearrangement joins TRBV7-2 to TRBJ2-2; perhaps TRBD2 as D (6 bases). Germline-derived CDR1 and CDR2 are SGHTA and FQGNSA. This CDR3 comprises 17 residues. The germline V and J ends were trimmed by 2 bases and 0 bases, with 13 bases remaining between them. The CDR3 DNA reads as TGTGCCAGCAGCTTAAGGAGTAGCGGATCGAACACCGGGGAGCTGTTTTTT. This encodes CASSLRSSGSNTGELFF.

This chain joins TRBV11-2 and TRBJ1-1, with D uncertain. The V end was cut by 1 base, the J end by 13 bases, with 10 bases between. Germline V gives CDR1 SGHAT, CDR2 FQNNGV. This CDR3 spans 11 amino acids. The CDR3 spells CASSLGGVGFF. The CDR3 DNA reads TGTGCCAGCAGCTTAGGTGGAGTAGGTTTCTTT. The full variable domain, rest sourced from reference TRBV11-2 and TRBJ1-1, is EAGVAQSPRYKIIEKRQSVAFWCNPISGHATLYWYQQILGQGPKLLIQFQNNGVVDDSQLPKDRFSAERLKGVDSTLKIQPAKLEDSAVYLCASSLGGVGFFGQGTRLTVV.